This T cell receptor beta chain is from a study of OX40 agonist ivuxolimab in advanced cancers. General notes on the study: The costimulatory receptor OX40 (CD134) was targeted by ivuxolimab, a fully human IgG2 agonistic monoclonal antibody. The point of sequencing TCRbeta in the periphery was to test whether ivuxolimab changed TCR sequence diversity and drove clonal T-cell expansion. Partial responses occurred in three dose-escalation patients, of whom one had hepatocellular carcinoma and two had cutaneous melanoma. Of the roughly 51 patients in dose escalation, 19 had hepatocellular carcinoma, around 15 had melanoma, 9 had renal cell carcinoma and 9 had head and neck cancer. Intravenous ivuxolimab was administered to patients every 2 weeks at six dose levels: 0.01, 0.1, 0.3, 1.5, 3 and 10 mg/kg. The monotherapy dose-escalation portion (N = 52 patients) of the phase I ivuxolimab trial is reported in the paper. In the dose-escalation cohort, around four fifths of patients were male, and the mean age was approximately 55 years, with a range of roughly 20 to 79. Patients were allowed to have had prior anti-PD-1, anti-PD-L1 or anti-CTLA-4 therapy, and around two fifths of the dose-escalation patients had been treated with checkpoint inhibitors.

Concerning this clone: It has no known antigen specificity. No clone much larger than this one lies a single base away; base qualities are absent.

General conclusions and limits of the study: The antigen specificity of the peripheral T cells that underwent clonal expansion was not determined. Low levels of normalized T-cell clonal expansion were also shown by some nonresponding patients. In the 0.1-3.0 mg/kg groups, partial responders had among the lowest normalized peripheral clonal expansion, particularly in CD8+ T cells. After ivuxolimab, more expanded clones were found on average in CD8+ T cells than in CD4+ T cells. At doses of 0.1 to 3.0 mg/kg, clonal expansion of both CD4+ and CD8+ T cells in blood was seen between baseline and week 6.

CDR3 length: 14 amino acids, cysteine to phenylalanine. Only the CDR3 portion is preserved as DNA: 42 bases, with reading frame beginning at the first base. In the germline V gene (reference sequence), CDR1 corresponds to MNHEY and CDR2 to SMNVEV. Clipping removes 5 bases from V and 2 bases from J, with 6 as the unmatched junction base count. Patients with autoimmune disease history or receiving systemic immunosuppression were excluded from the trial. In every dose cohort, peripheral blood was drawn for TCR sequencing at baseline, cycle 4 day 1, and cycle 7 day 1. The samples were taken from a phase I, first-in-human, multicenter, open-label dose-escalation trial of ivuxolimab. Adults with locally advanced or metastatic head and neck squamous cell, hepatocellular, melanoma or renal cell carcinoma were enrolled in the trial. Before TCR sequencing, CD4+ and CD8+ T cells were separately sorted from peripheral blood.

Genomic DNA was extracted from sorted cells for sequencing of the TCRbeta CDR3 region. The immunoSEQ Assay was used for sequencing of TCRbeta CDR3 regions. This immuneACCESS table, as held by TCRdb, lists in-frame sequences with V and J called but not all clones. Of the missing ones, under half trace to an unresolved V gene in checked studies; the others have no known cause. Here the sample has approximately 70,000 clones; roughly 83% occur a single time. In total, the top ten clones hold roughly 7.9% of the sample. The chain employs TRBV27 and TRBJ2-7, with 7 central nucleotides matching TRBD1. The clonotype originates from an adult with an advanced solid tumor such as melanoma, head and neck, liver or kidney cancer. The sample here was CD4+ or CD8+ T cells sorted from blood, taken in a trial of the OX40 agonist ivuxolimab. The DNA reads TGTGCCAGCAGTCAGAGGACAGGTGCCTACGAGCAGTACTTC. The resulting protein is CASSQRTGAYEQYF.